The sequence of this T cell receptor beta chain was determined in a study of beta chain features in type 1 diabetes. This clone was recorded only once. Its antigen is not known. Findings of the study overall: Among all four CD4+ subsets, Type 1 diabetes patients had TCRB CDR3s that were moderately but significantly shorter. Within patients, naive, central memory and Treg TCRB repertoires seemed more similar than within healthy donors. Patients with type 1 diabetes showed fewer VDJ junction insertions and more deletions.

Purities in excess of 95% were seen in all sorted populations. Expressed TCRB transcripts got sequenced, as all isolated RNA was reverse transcribed. Data came from immunoSEQ multiplex PCR; TCRdb stores just in-frame clones and leaves some out. The sample carries 500,000 to 650,000 clones, around 12% recorded once. The CDR3 length is 15 residues. The sequencing input was naive CD4+ T cells from blood. This TCR was recovered from a young man with type 1 diabetes. The chain links TRBV1 to TRBJ2-3; the table's D call, TRBD2, was not checked against the DNA. TRBV1 is assigned pseudogene status. CDR3 nucleotide sequence: TGCACCAGCAGCCAGTATCCCCCCCGACTAGATACGCAGTATTTT. This codes for CTSSQYPPRLDTQYF.